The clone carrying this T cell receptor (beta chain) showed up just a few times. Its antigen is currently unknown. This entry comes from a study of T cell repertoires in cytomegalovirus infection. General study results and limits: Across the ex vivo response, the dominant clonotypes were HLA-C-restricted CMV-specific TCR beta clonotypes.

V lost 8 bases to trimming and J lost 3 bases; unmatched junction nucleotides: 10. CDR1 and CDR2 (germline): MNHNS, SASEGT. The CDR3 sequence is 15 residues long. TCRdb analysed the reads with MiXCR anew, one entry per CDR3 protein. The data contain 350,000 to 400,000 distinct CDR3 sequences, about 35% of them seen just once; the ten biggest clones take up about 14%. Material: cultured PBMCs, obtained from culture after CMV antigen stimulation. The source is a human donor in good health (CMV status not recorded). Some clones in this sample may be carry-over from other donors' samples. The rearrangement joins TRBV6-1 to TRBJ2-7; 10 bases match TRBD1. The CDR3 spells CASEPGQGKGYEQYF. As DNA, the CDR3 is TGTGCCAGCGAACCGGGACAGGGGAAGGGCTACGAGCAGTACTTC.